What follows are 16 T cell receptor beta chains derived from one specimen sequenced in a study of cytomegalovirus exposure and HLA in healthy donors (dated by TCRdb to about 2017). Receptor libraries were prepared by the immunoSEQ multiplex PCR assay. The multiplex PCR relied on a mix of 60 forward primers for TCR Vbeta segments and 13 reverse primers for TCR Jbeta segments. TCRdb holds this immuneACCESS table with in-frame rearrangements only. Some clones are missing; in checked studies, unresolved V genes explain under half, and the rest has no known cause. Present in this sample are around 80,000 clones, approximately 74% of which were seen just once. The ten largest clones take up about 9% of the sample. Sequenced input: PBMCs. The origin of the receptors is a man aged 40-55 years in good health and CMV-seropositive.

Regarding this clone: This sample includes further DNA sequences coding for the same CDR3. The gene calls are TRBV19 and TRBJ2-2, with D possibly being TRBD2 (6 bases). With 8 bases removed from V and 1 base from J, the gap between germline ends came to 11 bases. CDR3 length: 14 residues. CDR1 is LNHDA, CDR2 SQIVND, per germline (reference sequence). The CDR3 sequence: CASRASENTGELFF. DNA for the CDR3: TGTGCCAGTCGGGCTAGCGAGAACACCGGGGAGCTGTTTTTT.

CDR3 DNA: TGTGCCAGCAGTTACTCTTCAATCCGGGACTACAATGAGCAGTTCTTC. It translates to CASSYSSIRDYNEQFF. The J gene is TRBJ2-1, the V gene TRBV6-5; D might be TRBD2 (5 bases). CDR3 length equals 16 residues. Per the germline V gene, CDR1 is MNHEY and CDR2 is SVGAGI. V was cut by 0 bases and J by 3 bases, with 12 bases left in between.

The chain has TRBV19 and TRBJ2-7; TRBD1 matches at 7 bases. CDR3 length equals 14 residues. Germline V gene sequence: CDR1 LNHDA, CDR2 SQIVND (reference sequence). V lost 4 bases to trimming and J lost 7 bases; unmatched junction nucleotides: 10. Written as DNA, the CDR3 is TGTGCCAGTAGTACCCTCCAAACAGGGGAAGAGCAGTACTTC. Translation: CASSTLQTGEEQYF.

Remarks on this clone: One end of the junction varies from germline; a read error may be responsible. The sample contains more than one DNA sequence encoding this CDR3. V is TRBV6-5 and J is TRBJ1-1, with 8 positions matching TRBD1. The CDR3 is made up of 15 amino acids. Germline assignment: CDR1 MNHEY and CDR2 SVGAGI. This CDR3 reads CASSYTRGRGTEAFF. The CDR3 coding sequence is TGTGCCAGCAGTTACACCAGGGGGCGGGGGACTGAGGCTTTCTTT.

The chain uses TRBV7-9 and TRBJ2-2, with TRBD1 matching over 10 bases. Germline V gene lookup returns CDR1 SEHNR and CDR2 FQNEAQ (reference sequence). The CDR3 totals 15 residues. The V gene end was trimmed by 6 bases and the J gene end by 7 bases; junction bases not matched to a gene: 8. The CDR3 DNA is TGTGCCAGCAGGCCGACAGGGGGCATCGTCGGGGAGCTGTTTTTT. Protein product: CASRPTGGIVGELFF.

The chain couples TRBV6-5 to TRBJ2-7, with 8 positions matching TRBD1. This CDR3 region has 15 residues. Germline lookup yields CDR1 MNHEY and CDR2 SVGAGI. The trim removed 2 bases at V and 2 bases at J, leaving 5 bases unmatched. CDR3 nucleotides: TGTGCCAGCAGTTACCCGGGACAGGTACCCTACGAGCAGTACTTC. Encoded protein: CASSYPGQVPYEQYF.

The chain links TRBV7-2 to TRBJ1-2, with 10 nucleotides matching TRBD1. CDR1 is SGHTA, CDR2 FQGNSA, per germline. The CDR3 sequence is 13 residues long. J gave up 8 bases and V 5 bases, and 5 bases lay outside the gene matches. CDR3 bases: TGTGCCAGCAGCCCGACAGGGGGCGGGGGCTACACCTTC. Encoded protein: CASSPTGGGGYTF.

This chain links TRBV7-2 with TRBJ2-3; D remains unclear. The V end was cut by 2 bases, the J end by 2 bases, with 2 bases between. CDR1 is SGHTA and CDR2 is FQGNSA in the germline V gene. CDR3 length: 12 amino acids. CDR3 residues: CASSLYTDTQYF. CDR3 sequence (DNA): TGTGCCAGCAGCTTATACACAGATACGCAGTATTTT.

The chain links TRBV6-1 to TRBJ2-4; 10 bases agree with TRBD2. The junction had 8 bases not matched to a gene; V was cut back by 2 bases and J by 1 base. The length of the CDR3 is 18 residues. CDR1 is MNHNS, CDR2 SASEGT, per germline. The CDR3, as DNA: TGTGCCAGCAGTGAAAGGCTAGCGGGAGACTCCGCCAAAAACATTCAGTACTTC. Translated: CASSERLAGDSAKNIQYF.

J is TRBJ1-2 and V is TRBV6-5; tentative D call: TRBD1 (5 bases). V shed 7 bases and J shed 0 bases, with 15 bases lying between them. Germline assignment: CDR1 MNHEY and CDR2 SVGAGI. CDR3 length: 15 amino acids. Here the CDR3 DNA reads TGTGCCAGCACCCAGACAGTAGGGTCTAACTATGGCTACACCTTC. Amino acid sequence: CASTQTVGSNYGYTF.

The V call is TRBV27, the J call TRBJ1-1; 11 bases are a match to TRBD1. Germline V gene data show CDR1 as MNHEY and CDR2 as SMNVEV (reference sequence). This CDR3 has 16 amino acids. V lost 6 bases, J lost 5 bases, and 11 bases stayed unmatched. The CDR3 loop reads CASSHGTGGRKTEAFF. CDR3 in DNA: TGTGCCAGCAGCCACGGGACAGGGGGTAGAAAGACTGAAGCTTTCTTT.

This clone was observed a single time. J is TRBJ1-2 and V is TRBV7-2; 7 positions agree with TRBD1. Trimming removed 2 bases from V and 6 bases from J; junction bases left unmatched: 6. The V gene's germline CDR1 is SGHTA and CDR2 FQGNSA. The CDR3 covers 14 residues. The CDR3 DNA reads TGTGCCAGCAGCTTATGGGCAGGGGGGAATGGCTACACCTTC. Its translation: CASSLWAGGNGYTF. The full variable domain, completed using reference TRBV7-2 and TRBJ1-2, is GAGVSQSPSNKVTEKGKDVELRCDPISGHTALYWYRQSLGQGLEFLIYFQGNSAPDKSGLPSDRFSAERTGGSVSTLTIQRTQQEDSAVYLCASSLWAGGNGYTFGSGTRLTVV.

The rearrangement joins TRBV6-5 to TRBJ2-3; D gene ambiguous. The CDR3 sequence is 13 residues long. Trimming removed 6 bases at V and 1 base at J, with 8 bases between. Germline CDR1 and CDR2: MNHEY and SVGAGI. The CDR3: CASRHRGTDTQYF. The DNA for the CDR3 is TGTGCCAGCAGACACAGAGGCACAGATACGCAGTATTTT.

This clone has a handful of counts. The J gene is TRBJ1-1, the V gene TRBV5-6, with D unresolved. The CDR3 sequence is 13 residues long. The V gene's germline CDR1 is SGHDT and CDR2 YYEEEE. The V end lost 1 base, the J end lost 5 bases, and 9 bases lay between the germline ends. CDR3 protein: CASSLTGWTEAFF. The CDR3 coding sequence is TGTGCCAGCAGCTTGACCGGGTGGACTGAAGCTTTCTTT.

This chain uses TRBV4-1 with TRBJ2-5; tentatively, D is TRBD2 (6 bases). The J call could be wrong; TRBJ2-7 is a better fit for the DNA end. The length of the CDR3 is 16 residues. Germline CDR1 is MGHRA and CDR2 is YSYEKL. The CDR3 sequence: CASSQGAAGLSYEQYF. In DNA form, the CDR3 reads TGCGCCAGCAGCCAAGGTGCAGCGGGCCTCTCCTACGAGCAGTACTTC.

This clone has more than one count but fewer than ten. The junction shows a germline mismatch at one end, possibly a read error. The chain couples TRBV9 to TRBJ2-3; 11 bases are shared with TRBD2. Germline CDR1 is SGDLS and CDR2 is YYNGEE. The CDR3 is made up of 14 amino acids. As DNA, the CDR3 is TGTGCCAGCAGCGTAGATATTAGCGGGAGGGTCCTAAGTTTT. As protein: CASSVDISGRVLSF.